Presented here are 3 T cell receptor beta chains from one specimen sequenced in a study of shared clonotypes between healthy human individuals. Profiling relied on immunoSEQ multiplex PCR, and the TCRdb table lists in-frame clones only, not all of them. The sample has 450,000 to 500,000 clones, 81% seen once. Specimen: PBMCs. These receptors were taken from a woman aged 40 to 55 in good health. Some clones in this sample may be carry-over from other donors' samples.

This clone was detected many times. CDR3 nucleotide sequence: TGTGCCAGTACCCCCTGGGACAGGGTACTTTCTGGGGCCAACGTCCTGACTTTC. Its translation: CASTPWDRVLSGANVLTF. This sequence joins TRBV19 and TRBJ2-6, with 9 bases identical to TRBD1. CDR1 is LNHDA, CDR2 SQIVND, per germline (reference sequence). The CDR3 consists of 18 residues. The J segment lost 1 base and the V segment lost 7 bases, leaving 11 bases of the junction unmatched. Filled out from reference TRBV19 and TRBJ2-6, the complete variable domain reads DGGITQSPKYLFRKEGQNVTLSCEQNLNHDAMYWYRQDPGQGLRLIYYSQIVNDFQKGDIAEGYSVSREKKESFPLTVTSAQKNPTAFYLCASTPWDRVLSGANVLTFGAGSRLTVL.

The chain carries TRBV5-1 and TRBJ2-1; D not resolved. The germline CDR1 and CDR2 sequences are SGHRS and YFSETQ. Trimming pared 0 bases from V and 5 bases from J, leaving 6 bases between. This CDR3 spans 13 amino acids. In DNA form, the CDR3 reads TGCGCCAGCAGCTTGGGGACCCACAATGAGCAGTTCTTC. Translating gives CASSLGTHNEQFF.

Written as DNA, the CDR3 is TGCAGCGTTGAAGCAGTGGGACTAGCGGGAACCCACGCAGATACGCAGTATTTT. Encoded protein: CSVEAVGLAGTHADTQYF. J is TRBJ2-3 and V is TRBV29-1; 13 bases are shared with TRBD2. CDR3 length: 18 residues. J gave up 4 bases and V 1 base, and 11 bases lay outside the gene matches. The germline CDR1 and CDR2 sequences are SQVTM and ANQGSEA.